These T cell receptor beta chains were read from a single sample in a study of CD8 T cells in ankylosing spondylitis. Using its own MiXCR run on the 5' RACE reads, TCRdb lists one record per CDR3 protein. Among some 350,000 distinct CDR3 sequences listed, approximately 15% were seen once. Material: blood, either unsorted or a sorted T cell fraction (not recorded which). All receptors come from a male donor with ankylosing spondylitis or in good health (not recorded which). CDR3s include the opening cysteine and the closing phenylalanine or tryptophan. The D gene is left open where the match is weak. Where a row states a size, it is once, few, many or the class of an expanded clone; other rows omit it.

V gene: TRBV3-1
clone size: -
J gene: TRBJ2-7
D gene: -
CDR3 DNA: TGTGCCAGCAGCACCCCCAGGAGTGAGCAGTACTTC
CDR3 protein: CASSTPRSEQYF

V gene: TRBV6-2/TRBV6-3
clone size: -
J gene: TRBJ2-1
D gene: -
CDR3 DNA: TGTGCCAGCTCACCGGGCGGGGTGGGCCTCTATGAGCAGTTCTTC
CDR3 protein: CASSPGGVGLYEQFF

V gene: TRBV5-1
clone size: -
J gene: TRBJ2-6
D gene: -
CDR3 DNA: TGCGCCAGCAGCTTGGATTTTCGGGTAAAGACAGAAATATCCCTCTGGGCCAACGTCCTGACTTTC
CDR3 protein: CASSLDFRVKTEISLWANVLTF

V gene: TRBV10-3
clone size: -
J gene: TRBJ2-1
D gene: -
CDR3 DNA: TGTGCCATCAGTGGGGACACCTACAATGAGCAGTTCTTC
CDR3 protein: CAISGDTYNEQFF

V gene: TRBV20-1
clone size: few
J gene: TRBJ2-7
D gene: TRBD2
CDR3 DNA: TGCAGTGCTATGGGGCTAGCGGGGTCCTACGAGCAGTACTTC
CDR3 protein: CSAMGLAGSYEQYF

V gene: TRBV5-1
clone size: few
J gene: TRBJ2-1
D gene: TRBD1
CDR3 DNA: TGCGCCAGCAGCCATGACAGGGGCACCTACAATGAGCAGTTCTTC
CDR3 protein: CASSHDRGTYNEQFF

V gene: TRBV25-1
clone size: few
J gene: TRBJ2-7
D gene: -
CDR3 DNA: TGTGCCAGCAGTGGTCAGGAGGGTTACGGGGAGCAGTACTTC
CDR3 protein: CASSGQEGYGEQYF

V gene: TRBV4-2
clone size: few
J gene: TRBJ2-1
D gene: -
CDR3 DNA: TGTGCCAGCAGCCAAGATCTACCTCACGCCCTGGAGAATGAGCAGTTCTTC
CDR3 protein: CASSQDLPHALENEQFF

V gene: TRBV12-3/TRBV12-4
clone size: -
J gene: TRBJ1-3
D gene: TRBD1
CDR3 DNA: TGTGCCAGCAGTTTGGGGACAGTCTACTCTGGAAACACCATATATTTT
CDR3 protein: CASSLGTVYSGNTIYF

V gene: TRBV7-2
clone size: -
J gene: TRBJ2-1
D gene: -
CDR3 DNA: TGTGCCAGCAGCTTAGCGGGACTTCCCGTGAATGAGCAGTTCTTC
CDR3 protein: CASSLAGLPVNEQFF

V gene: TRBV7-2
clone size: -
J gene: TRBJ2-2
D gene: -
CDR3 DNA: TGTGCCAGCAGCTTAGTGGCGGCGAACACCGGGGAGCTGTTTTTT
CDR3 protein: CASSLVAANTGELFF

V gene: TRBV3-1
clone size: -
J gene: TRBJ2-1
D gene: -
CDR3 DNA: TGTGCCAGCAGCCGGAGGGGGGGGGGCAATGAGCAGTTCTTC
CDR3 protein: CASSRRGGGNEQFF

V gene: TRBV10-3
clone size: few
J gene: TRBJ2-3
D gene: TRBD2
CDR3 DNA: TGTGCCACGGGGACCGCCAGCGGGGAAGAAGATACGCAGTATTTT
CDR3 protein: CATGTASGEEDTQYF

V gene: TRBV4-1
clone size: few
J gene: TRBJ2-3
D gene: TRBD2
CDR3 DNA: TGCGCCAGCAGCCAAGATACCCTAGCGGGAGCTGGAACGCAGTATTTT
CDR3 protein: CASSQDTLAGAGTQYF

V gene: TRBV12-5
clone size: -
J gene: TRBJ2-7
D gene: TRBD1
CDR3 DNA: TGTGCTAGTGGCACCGTAATACAGGGGAGCGGCGAGCAGTACTTC
CDR3 protein: CASGTVIQGSGEQYF

V gene: TRBV5-1
clone size: many
J gene: TRBJ2-2
D gene: -
CDR3 DNA: TGCGCCAGCAGCTTCGTACTAGAGAGAGGAGCCGGGGAGCTGTTTTTT
CDR3 protein: CASSFVLERGAGELFF

V gene: TRBV4-1
clone size: few
J gene: TRBJ2-3
D gene: -
CDR3 DNA: TGCGCCAGCAGCTCAGATGGAGGGGGCCGGAGGACAGATACGCAGTATTTT
CDR3 protein: CASSSDGGGRRTDTQYF

V gene: TRBV11-2
clone size: few
J gene: TRBJ2-3
D gene: -
CDR3 DNA: TGTGCCAGCAGCTTAGTTGCCCCGACTAGTCCCAGTACGCAGTATTTT
CDR3 protein: CASSLVAPTSPSTQYF

V gene: TRBV12-3/TRBV12-4
clone size: -
J gene: TRBJ2-6
D gene: TRBD2
CDR3 DNA: TGTGCCATCAGTAGAGGACTAGCGGGTCTCTCTTCTGGGGCCAACGTCCTGACTTTC
CDR3 protein: CAISRGLAGLSSGANVLTF

V gene: TRBV5-1
clone size: -
J gene: TRBJ2-5
D gene: -
CDR3 DNA: TGCGCCAGCAGCCCCGCTCTAGGAATGGGGAAGACCCAGTACTTC
CDR3 protein: CASSPALGMGKTQYF

V gene: TRBV21-1
clone size: few
J gene: TRBJ2-5
D gene: -
CDR3 DNA: TGTGCCAGCAGCGACCTCAAATTC
CDR3 protein: CASSDLKF

V gene: TRBV12-3/TRBV12-4
clone size: many
J gene: TRBJ1-5
D gene: TRBD1
CDR3 DNA: TGTGCCAGCAGTGCGGGGACAGGTAATCAGCCCCAGCATTTT
CDR3 protein: CASSAGTGNQPQHF

V gene: TRBV28
clone size: few
J gene: TRBJ1-1
D gene: -
CDR3 DNA: TGTGCCAGCAGTACTCTCGGGGGGAGAGCTTTCTTT
CDR3 protein: CASSTLGGRAFF

V gene: TRBV5-1
clone size: -
J gene: TRBJ1-6
D gene: TRBD1
CDR3 DNA: TGCGCCAGCAGCTTGGATACGACAGGGTATAATTCACCCCTCCACTTT
CDR3 protein: CASSLDTTGYNSPLHF

V gene: TRBV20-1
clone size: few
J gene: TRBJ2-1
D gene: TRBD2
CDR3 DNA: TGCAGTGCTAGACGGGGCGGGACGGGGGGGAATGAGCAGTTCTTC
CDR3 protein: CSARRGGTGGNEQFF

V gene: TRBV29-1
clone size: many
J gene: TRBJ2-7
D gene: TRBD2
CDR3 DNA: TGCAGCGTTGAAGCTGGGCCAATAGCGGGGGTGTATTCCTACGAGCAGTACTTC
CDR3 protein: CSVEAGPIAGVYSYEQYF

V gene: TRBV4-1
clone size: few
J gene: TRBJ1-2
D gene: TRBD1
CDR3 DNA: TGCGCCAGCAGCCGCACAACCCAATTAGGGGGCGAGTATGGCTACACCTTC
CDR3 protein: CASSRTTQLGGEYGYTF

V gene: TRBV7-9
clone size: few
J gene: TRBJ1-5
D gene: -
CDR3 DNA: TGTGCCAGCAGTTTGGCGGGCTCCTACAATCAGCCCCAGCATTTT
CDR3 protein: CASSLAGSYNQPQHF

V gene: TRBV12-3/TRBV12-4
clone size: many
J gene: TRBJ1-3
D gene: TRBD1
CDR3 DNA: TGTGCCAGCACGCAGGGACAGGGAATGTCTGGAAACACCATATATTTT
CDR3 protein: CASTQGQGMSGNTIYF

V gene: TRBV5-1
clone size: few
J gene: TRBJ2-7
D gene: TRBD1
CDR3 DNA: TGCGCCAGCAGCTTGGAGTCCCAGGGGGCCTACGAGCAGTACTTC
CDR3 protein: CASSLESQGAYEQYF

V gene: TRBV29-1
clone size: many
J gene: TRBJ1-1
D gene: TRBD1
CDR3 DNA: TGCAGCGTTGAACGACAGGGTAGTGAAGCTTTCTTT
CDR3 protein: CSVERQGSEAFF

V gene: TRBV5-5
clone size: few
J gene: TRBJ2-2
D gene: -
CDR3 DNA: TGTGCCAGCAGCCCAGCACCCCGGGCTTCGAGACCCGGGGAGCTGTTTTTT
CDR3 protein: CASSPAPRASRPGELFF

V gene: TRBV20-1
clone size: -
J gene: TRBJ1-2
D gene: -
CDR3 DNA: TGCAGTGCCGCACCGGGGGACCACTATGGCTACACCTTC
CDR3 protein: CSAAPGDHYGYTF

V gene: TRBV10-3
clone size: -
J gene: TRBJ2-3
D gene: -
CDR3 DNA: TGTGCCATCAGTGATCAAACCCCTAGGCGGGTGGATACGCAGTATTTT
CDR3 protein: CAISDQTPRRVDTQYF

V gene: TRBV20-1
clone size: -
J gene: TRBJ2-1
D gene: -
CDR3 DNA: TGCAGTGCTTGGACACCCACCTACAATGAGCAGTTCTTC
CDR3 protein: CSAWTPTYNEQFF

V gene: TRBV11-2
clone size: few
J gene: TRBJ1-3
D gene: -
CDR3 DNA: TGTGCCAGCAGCTTCCCCAGTGGAAACACCATATATTTT
CDR3 protein: CASSFPSGNTIYF

V gene: TRBV5-1
clone size: few
J gene: TRBJ2-5
D gene: -
CDR3 DNA: TGCGCCAGCAGGGAGGGTCTGGGAGAGACCCAGTACTTC
CDR3 protein: CASREGLGETQYF

V gene: TRBV5-1
clone size: few
J gene: TRBJ2-7
D gene: -
CDR3 DNA: TGCGCCAGCGGTCAGGGTACCTCATTATACGAGCAGTACTTC
CDR3 protein: CASGQGTSLYEQYF

V gene: TRBV6-1
clone size: many
J gene: TRBJ2-1
D gene: -
CDR3 DNA: TGTGCCAGCAGCTCGGGCCTGAGGGGTGAGCAGTTCTTC
CDR3 protein: CASSSGLRGEQFF

V gene: TRBV30
clone size: few
J gene: TRBJ2-5
D gene: -
CDR3 DNA: TGTGCCTGGAGTGTACAGCGAGAGACCCAGTACTTC
CDR3 protein: CAWSVQRETQYF

V gene: TRBV6-5
clone size: few
J gene: TRBJ1-5
D gene: -
CDR3 DNA: TGTGCCAGCAGTTACCCTGCGGATGAAAGAAGCAATCAGCCCCAGCATTTT
CDR3 protein: CASSYPADERSNQPQHF

V gene: TRBV5-1
clone size: many
J gene: TRBJ2-7
D gene: -
CDR3 DNA: TGCGCCAGCAGCTTGGAAGGGGGGGCTTACGAGCAGTACTTC
CDR3 protein: CASSLEGGAYEQYF

V gene: TRBV10-3
clone size: few
J gene: TRBJ1-2
D gene: -
CDR3 DNA: TGTGCCATCAGTGCTGGCACCGATGGCTACACCTTC
CDR3 protein: CAISAGTDGYTF

V gene: TRBV20-1
clone size: few
J gene: TRBJ1-5
D gene: -
CDR3 DNA: TGCAGTGCTAGAGGACGCAGGGAGGGTAAGCCCCAGCATTTT
CDR3 protein: CSARGRREGKPQHF

V gene: TRBV10-3
clone size: -
J gene: TRBJ2-5
D gene: TRBD2
CDR3 DNA: TGTGCCATCAGTGTGGGGACTAGCGACCAAGAGACCCAGTACTTC
CDR3 protein: CAISVGTSDQETQYF

V gene: TRBV7-2
clone size: -
J gene: TRBJ1-2
D gene: -
CDR3 DNA: TGTGCCAGCAGCTTACCGTACGAAGCCTATGGCTACACCTTC
CDR3 protein: CASSLPYEAYGYTF

V gene: TRBV6-1
clone size: -
J gene: TRBJ2-3
D gene: -
CDR3 DNA: TGTGCCAGCAGACTACAGATCCTCACAGATACGCAGTATTTT
CDR3 protein: CASRLQILTDTQYF

V gene: TRBV20-1
clone size: -
J gene: TRBJ2-1
D gene: -
CDR3 DNA: TGCAGTGCTCTACGTGAACCCTCGTCTACCTACAATGAGCAGTTCTTC
CDR3 protein: CSALREPSSTYNEQFF

V gene: TRBV6-1
clone size: few
J gene: TRBJ2-3
D gene: TRBD1
CDR3 DNA: TGTGCCAGCACTCTTTCGTGGTTACAGGGGAAGGGGTTTAATACGCAGTATTTT
CDR3 protein: CASTLSWLQGKGFNTQYF

V gene: TRBV11-2
clone size: few
J gene: TRBJ2-5
D gene: -
CDR3 DNA: TGTGCCAGCAGCTTAGGACTTCGGCGGGAGACCCAGTACTTC
CDR3 protein: CASSLGLRRETQYF

V gene: TRBV5-1
clone size: many
J gene: TRBJ2-3
D gene: -
CDR3 DNA: TGCGCCAGCAGCGTTCACAGGCGCACAGATACGCAGTATTTT
CDR3 protein: CASSVHRRTDTQYF

V gene: TRBV29-1
clone size: few
J gene: TRBJ2-7
D gene: TRBD2
CDR3 DNA: TGCAGCGTTGGCTCGAGGGACTACTACGAGCAGTACTTC
CDR3 protein: CSVGSRDYYEQYF

V gene: TRBV5-1
clone size: once
J gene: TRBJ2-6
D gene: TRBD2
CDR3 DNA: TGCGCCAGCTCTACGGGGGGAACTGCTGGGGCCAACGTCCTGACTTTC
CDR3 protein: CASSTGGTAGANVLTF

V gene: TRBV7-9
clone size: many
J gene: TRBJ1-1
D gene: -
CDR3 DNA: TGTGCCAGCACCCTTGGGAACACTGAAGCTTTCTTT
CDR3 protein: CASTLGNTEAFF

V gene: TRBV12-3/TRBV12-4
clone size: -
J gene: TRBJ2-1
D gene: TRBD2
CDR3 DNA: TGTGCCAGCAGTTTTAGCGGACTAGCAAATGAGCAGTTCTTC
CDR3 protein: CASSFSGLANEQFF

V gene: TRBV7-8
clone size: -
J gene: TRBJ2-1
D gene: TRBD1
CDR3 DNA: TGTGCCAGCAGCTTAGGGGGACAGGGAGATGAGCAGTTCTTC
CDR3 protein: CASSLGGQGDEQFF

V gene: TRBV7-9
clone size: few
J gene: TRBJ2-7
D gene: TRBD2
CDR3 DNA: TGTGCCAGCACCCGGGGAGCTAGCGGGCTCAGCGAGCAGTACTTC
CDR3 protein: CASTRGASGLSEQYF

V gene: TRBV7-2
clone size: few
J gene: TRBJ1-5
D gene: -
CDR3 DNA: TGTGCCAGCAGCTCCCCAGGGATGAGCAATCAGCCCCAGCATTTT
CDR3 protein: CASSSPGMSNQPQHF

V gene: TRBV20-1
clone size: -
J gene: TRBJ1-6
D gene: -
CDR3 DNA: TGCAGTGCTCCTTTGGGGGAGGGGTCCTATAATTCACCCCTCCACTTT
CDR3 protein: CSAPLGEGSYNSPLHF